This is a list of T cell receptor beta chains from one sample in a study of PD-1 blockade in mismatch repair-deficient tumors. Some clones are missing from TCRdb's copy, which holds only in-frame ones; the method was immunoSEQ multiplex PCR. Here the sample spans 15,000 to 25,000 clones, roughly four fifths being singletons. The material was PBMCs, obtained 52 weeks after starting pembrolizumab. These receptors all stem from an adult with mismatch repair-deficient cancer. Both conserved end residues are part of each CDR3. Size tells how often a clone was seen (once, few, many) or the class of an expanded clone, and some rows leave it out.

clone_size,j_call,cdr3_length,v_call,cdr3_aa
NA,TRBJ2-3,17,TRBV4-1,CASSPRASGSSTDTQYF
NA,TRBJ2-5,12,TRBV5-1,CASSLAGETQYF
once,TRBJ1-5,16,TRBV7-9,CASSLGLRGGNQPQHF
NA,TRBJ2-3,15,TRBV6-5,CASSYGGVSTDTQYF
once,TRBJ2-3,19,TRBV28,CASSPLGLAGAPGTDTQYF
few,TRBJ1-1,15,TRBV7-9,CASSLQGLVGTEAFF
NA,TRBJ2-3,14,TRBV19,CASRTSGSLYTQYF
NA,TRBJ2-4,15,TRBV5-6,CASRMGGLAKNIQYF
NA,TRBJ2-1,17,TRBV7-3,CASSLHPLPELYNEQFF
NA,TRBJ1-5,15,TRBV6-1,CASILQGSANQPQHF
NA,TRBJ2-3,16,TRBV5-1,CASSLDIGTGSDTQYF
NA,TRBJ2-1,16,TRBV5-6,CASSLDSGRMKNEQFF
NA,TRBJ2-7,14,TRBV27,CASSPQGFDYEQYF
NA,TRBJ2-7,13,TRBV19,CASGGTAPYEQYF
NA,TRBJ2-1,12,TRBV18,CASSDRTDEQFF
NA,TRBJ2-2,16,TRBV14,CASSLSSYANTGELFF
NA,TRBJ2-2,14,TRBV30,CAWSDRRFTGELFF
few,TRBJ2-7,13,TRBV9,CASSGGLAFQQYF
few,TRBJ1-5,14,TRBV19,CASSTDSPNQPQHF
NA,TRBJ2-5,15,TRBV5-1,CASSFLAGGQETQYF
NA,TRBJ2-7,16,TRBV11-2,CASSFPMEQTPYEQYF
NA,TRBJ2-1,14,TRBV7-9,CASSDGRVYNEQFF
NA,TRBJ2-2,17,TRBV5-1,CASSLDPRISNTGELFF
NA,TRBJ1-2,15,TRBV7-2,CASSLAGLGGDGYTF
NA,TRBJ2-5,14,TRBV5-1,CASRRAGPQETQYF
NA,TRBJ1-2,13,TRBV19,CASRGQGEHGYTF
NA,TRBJ2-2,17,TRBV18,CASSPLQGRRTTGELFF
NA,TRBJ1-4,17,TRBV5-6,CASSLWGQGRLAEKLFF
few,TRBJ2-7,13,TRBV9,CASSVEPGSEQYF
once,TRBJ1-1,12,TRBV6-4,CATRGPGTEAFF
NA,TRBJ2-5,14,TRBV28,CASTRDSLQETQYF
few,TRBJ2-7,13,TRBV7-8,CASSLGTGYEQYF
NA,TRBJ2-2,14,TRBV5-1,CASSYDRGDGELFF
NA,TRBJ2-3,16,TRBV30,CAWVPAGVRSTDTQYF
NA,TRBJ2-1,16,TRBV27,CASSPYRLAGGNEQFF
NA,TRBJ2-2,15,TRBV6-1,CASSEQSANTGELFF
few,TRBJ1-1,14,TRBV7-2,CASSLGWGGTEAFF
few,TRBJ2-7,13,TRBV6-9,CASPRTTPYEQYF